Shown below are 3 T cell receptor beta chains from a single sample sequenced in a study of T cell responses to AZD1222 COVID-19 vaccine. This table comes from immunoSEQ multiplex PCR, and its TCRdb copy is limited to in-frame clones, with some not included. The repertoire holds about 70,000 clones, with 84% as singletons. The material sequenced was peripheral blood, taken on day 0 of AZD1222 vaccination. The receptor source for this set is an adult in good health.

About this clone itself: A read error may account for a junction end that differs from germline. The V call is TRBV7-9, the J call TRBJ1-1, with D maybe TRBD1 (5 bases). CDR1 SEHNR and CDR2 FQNEAQ come from the germline V gene (reference sequence). This CDR3 has 13 residues. The CDR3 is CASSLKGNAEAFF. CDR3 nucleotide sequence: TGTGCCAGCAGCTTAAAGGGGAACGCTGAAGCTTTCTTT.

The genes are TRBV7-8 and TRBJ2-1; 16 bases line up with TRBD2. The CDR3 is 14 residues long. V was clipped by 5 bases and J by 16 bases; unmatched bases: 8. Germline values: CDR1 SGHVS, CDR2 FQNEAQ. CDR3 in DNA: TGTGCCAGCAGCCCGGGACTAGCGGGGGGGCCAAGATTCTTC. Translated: CASSPGLAGGPRFF.

The chain links TRBV5-6 to TRBJ2-2; TRBD1 agrees at 9 bases. From germline, CDR1 is SGHDT and CDR2 YYEEEE. V trimming: 4 bases; J trimming: 4 bases; junction bases outside the gene matches: 8. There are 16 residues in the CDR3. The CDR3 DNA follows: TGTGCCAGCAGCCTTCTCGACAGGGGGGGCACCGGGGAGCTGTTTTTT. This sequence encodes CASSLLDRGGTGELFF. The complete variable domain, with remaining parts taken from reference TRBV5-6 and TRBJ2-2, reads DAGVTQSPTHLIKTRGQQVTLRCSPKSGHDTVSWYQQALGQGPQFIFQYYEEEERQRGNFPDRFSGHQFPNYSSELNVNALLLGDSALYLCASSLLDRGGTGELFFGEGSRLTVL.